The 6 T cell receptor beta chains given below trace back to one sample, sequenced in a study of human T cells and chemical hapten exposure. Time point denoted: pre-sensitization, week 0. Treatment here: therapeutic diphenylcyclopropenone sensitization with weekly scalp DPC. Each CDR3 protein gets one entry after TCRdb re-called the RACE reads with MiXCR. The sample carries 90,000 or so distinct CDR3 sequences, 7.5% to 9.5% recorded once. Sequencing was performed on whole blood, taken in connection with sensitization to the hapten diphenylcyclopropenone (DPC). The receptors here all came from a man aged 40-55 years with alopecia areata. Some clones in this sample may be carry-over from other donors' samples.

Remarks on this clonotype: Here the CDR3 omits its conserved ending phenylalanine or tryptophan, so a read error is the likely source. V and J are TRBV28 and TRBJ2-5, with D perhaps TRBD2 (6 bases). The CDR3 extends over 17 amino acids. The V gene's germline CDR1 is MDHEN and CDR2 SYDVKM. V lost 5 bases and J 0 bases, leaving 19 bases between the germline ends. The CDR3 DNA reads as TGTGCCAGCAGTCCCAGTTCGGCGGGGCTAAACCAAGAGACCCAGTACCTC. Translated: CASSPSSAGLNQETQYL.

This clonotype was found many times. The gene calls are TRBV20-1 and TRBJ1-6; D is perhaps TRBD1 (6 bases). The CDR3 has 18 residues. The V end lost 1 base, the J end lost 6 bases, and 22 bases lay between the germline ends. Germline V lookup: CDR1 DFQATT, CDR2 SNEGSKA (reference sequence). The chain's CDR3 is CSARVMGLGAGLNSPLHF. CDR3 bases: TGCAGTGCTAGAGTAATGGGATTGGGGGCAGGCCTTAATTCACCCCTCCACTTT.

This clonotype was seen more than once but under ten times. This sequence joins TRBV7-9 and TRBJ2-5, with D perhaps TRBD2 (6 bases). This CDR3 contains 13 residues. Trimming shortened V by 1 base and J by 7 bases, and 10 bases separated the two germline ends. CDR1 SEHNR and CDR2 FQNEAQ come from the germline V gene (reference sequence). For the CDR3, the DNA is TGTGCCAGCAGCTTAGGGGAGGTCGGGACCCAGTACTTC. Translation gives CASSLGEVGTQYF. The whole variable domain, remainder taken from reference TRBV7-9 and TRBJ2-5, is DTGVSQNPRHKITKRGQNVTFRCDPISEHNRLYWYRQTLGQGPEFLTYFQNEAQLEKSRLLSDRFSAERPKGSFSTLEIQRTEQGDSAMYLCASSLGEVGTQYFGPGTRLLVL.

There are a few counts of this clonotype. The chain has TRBV12-5 and TRBJ2-7; D is unresolved. This CDR3 is built from 15 residues. CDR1 LGHNT and CDR2 FRNRAP come from the germline V gene. Trimming took 2 bases from V and 2 from J, leaving 13 bases between them. CDR3 nucleotides: TGTGCTAGTGGTTTGTCCCAAGGGTTTACCTACGAGCAGTACGTC. Protein sequence: CASGLSQGFTYEQYV.

J is TRBJ2-3 and V is TRBV29-1, with 14 bases aligning to TRBD2. This CDR3 spans 15 amino acids. Germline V gene data show CDR1 as SQVTM and CDR2 as ANQGSEA. V shed 2 bases and J 8 bases; nucleotides not matched to a gene: 6. The CDR3 region has the DNA TGCAGCGTTGAACGGGGACTAGCGGGAGCTGGTACGCAGTATTTT. Its protein is CSVERGLAGAGTQYF.

In this sample, this clonotype turned up a few times. The rearrangement uses TRBV20-1 and TRBJ2-1; 9 bases match TRBD1. V lost 4 bases and J lost 8; bases outside the gene matches: 9. Germline CDR1 is DFQATT and CDR2 is SNEGSKA (reference sequence). The CDR3 runs to 14 residues. CDR3 in amino acids: CSATPGQGMHEQFF. DNA for the CDR3: TGCAGTGCTACCCCGGGACAGGGTATGCATGAGCAGTTCTTC.